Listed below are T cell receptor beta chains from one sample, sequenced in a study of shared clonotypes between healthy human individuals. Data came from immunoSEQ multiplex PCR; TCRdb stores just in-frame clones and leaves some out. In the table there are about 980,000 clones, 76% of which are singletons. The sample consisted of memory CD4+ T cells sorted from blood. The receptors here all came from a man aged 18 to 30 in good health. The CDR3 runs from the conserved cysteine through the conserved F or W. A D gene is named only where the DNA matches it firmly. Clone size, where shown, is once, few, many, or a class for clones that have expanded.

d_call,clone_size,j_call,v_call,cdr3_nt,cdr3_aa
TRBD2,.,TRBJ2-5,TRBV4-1,TGCGCCAGCAGCCATTTAGCGGGGGGCAGGGAGACCCAGTACTTC,CASSHLAGGRETQYF
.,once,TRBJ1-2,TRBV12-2,TGTGCAAGTCGAGGTCTAGGACAGGGCCGCCTCTACACCTTC,CASRGLGQGRLYTF
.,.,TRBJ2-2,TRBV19,TGTGCCAGTAGCTTCCAGAACACCGGGGAGCTGTTTTTT,CASSFQNTGELFF
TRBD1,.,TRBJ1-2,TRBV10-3,TGTGCCATCAGCCGGACAGGGGACCGTTCTAACTATGGCTACACCTTC,CAISRTGDRSNYGYTF
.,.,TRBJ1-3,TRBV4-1,TGCGCCAGCAGCCAAAGGGGAGACGGGGGGACTGGAAACACCATATATTTT,CASSQRGDGGTGNTIYF
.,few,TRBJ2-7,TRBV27,TGTGCCAGATCACTCGAGCAGTACTTC,CARSLEQYF
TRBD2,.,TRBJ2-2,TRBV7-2,TGTGCCAGCAGCACGGGACTAGCGGCGAGCACCGGGGAGCTGTTTTTT,CASSTGLAASTGELFF
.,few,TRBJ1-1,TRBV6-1,TGTGCCACCTACCTGAACACTGAAGCTTTCTTT,CATYLNTEAFF
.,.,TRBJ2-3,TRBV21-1,TGTGCCAGCAGCAAAGCCGGCCGCACAGATACGCAGTATTTT,CASSKAGRTDTQYF
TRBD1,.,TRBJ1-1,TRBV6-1,TGTGCCAGCAGTGGGACAGGAAAGTTTGAAGCTTTCTTT,CASSGTGKFEAFF
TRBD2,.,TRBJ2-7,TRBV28,TGTGCCAGCAGCCCTAAACTTCTGGGACTAGCGGGTCCGAACTCCTACGAGCAGTACTTC,CASSPKLLGLAGPNSYEQYF
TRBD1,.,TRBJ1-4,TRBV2,TGTGGGACAGGGCGGGATGAAAAACTGTTTTTT,CGTGRDEKLFF
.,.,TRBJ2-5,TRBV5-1,TGCGCCAACGCCCGGGCCCCAGGGGAGACCCAGTACTTC,CANARAPGETQYF
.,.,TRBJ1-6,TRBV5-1,TGCGCCAGCAGCTTGTCCCCCTTGAGGGAAAGGGCGAATTCACCCCTCCACTTT,CASSLSPLRERANSPLHF
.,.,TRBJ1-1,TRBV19,TGTGCCAGTAGTATTGAAGGGTATCACGGTGAAGCTTTCTTT,CASSIEGYHGEAFF
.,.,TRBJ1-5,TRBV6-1,TGTGCCAGCAGACCCTCGGGGGGTAATCAGCCCCAGCATTTT,CASRPSGGNQPQHF
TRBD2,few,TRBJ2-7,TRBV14,TGTGCCAGCAGCCAGATGGGACTAGCGGGATTTTACGAGCAGTACTTC,CASSQMGLAGFYEQYF
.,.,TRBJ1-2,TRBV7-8,TGTGCCAGCAGCTTAGCGGAACTTACAGTGGCTTATGGCTACACCTTC,CASSLAELTVAYGYTF
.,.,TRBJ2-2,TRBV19,TGTGCCAGTAGTCGGATGTTAGTACCCGGGGAGCTGTTTTTT,CASSRMLVPGELFF
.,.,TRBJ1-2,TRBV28,TGTGCCAGCCATGGGGGCTATGGCTACACCTTC,CASHGGYGYTF
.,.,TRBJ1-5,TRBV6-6,TGTGCCAGCATGATGGGACAACGCAATCAGCCCCAGCATTTT,CASMMGQRNQPQHF
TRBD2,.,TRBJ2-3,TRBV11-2,TGTGCCAGCAGCGAGCGGGGACCAGATACGCAGTATTTT,CASSERGPDTQYF
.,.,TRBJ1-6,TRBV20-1,TGCAGTGCTAGAGAGGGGTGGACCCTCCACTTT,CSAREGWTLHF
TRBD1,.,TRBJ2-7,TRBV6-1,TGTGCCAGCAGTGAACTTCGGACAGGGGGCTACTACGAGCAGTACTTC,CASSELRTGGYYEQYF
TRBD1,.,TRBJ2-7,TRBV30,TGTGCCTGGAGTGGCAGGGGGCCCCACGAGCAGTACTTC,CAWSGRGPHEQYF
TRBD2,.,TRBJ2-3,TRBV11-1,TGTGCCAGCAGCCGACTCCAAGGACTAGCGGGGGCCCAGGATACGCAGTATTTT,CASSRLQGLAGAQDTQYF
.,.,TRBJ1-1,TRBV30,TGTGCCTGGAGTGTTATCAGGAACACTGAAGCTTTCTTT,CAWSVIRNTEAFF